This TCR beta chain was sequenced in a study of shared clonotypes between healthy human individuals. The count of this clone is one. The V gene's germline CDR1 is MDHEN and CDR2 SYDVKM. V was clipped by 5 bases and J by 2 bases, with 15 bases between them. The CDR3 is made up of 15 amino acids. It was across several immunoSEQ plates that each subset's genomic DNA was evenly split. In the sorted-subset replicate PCRs, 150 to 200 ng DNA, 29,000 or so T cell genomes, was used. Some clones are missing from TCRdb's copy, which holds only in-frame ones; the method was immunoSEQ multiplex PCR. The sample contains over a million clones, more than 95% of which appear only once.

The TCR comes from a man aged 30-40 years in good health. The sequenced material came from naive CD4+ T cells sorted from blood. The subset is: CD45RA+ positively selected. The rearrangement joins TRBV28 to TRBJ1-2, with D possibly TRBD1 on 5 matching bases. The CDR3 bases are TGTGCCAGCAGTACAAACACGGGACGGAACTATGGCTACACCTTC. This gives the protein CASSTNTGRNYGYTF.